Listed here is a single T cell receptor beta chain. As yet, its antigen is unknown. TCRdb's table, derived via immunoSEQ multiplex PCR, lists solely in-frame clones and lacks some. The sample lists approximately 110,000 clones, 94% occurring once. The record originates from a study of brain T cells in children with intractable seizures. Germline V gene sequence: CDR1 SGHTS, CDR2 YDEGEE. J was trimmed by 5 bases and V by 0 bases; bases with no gene match: 8. The CDR3 spans 16 residues. The study's findings and limits: HCMV serostatus was not known, and viral specificity came from CDR3 similarity only.

Sequencing was limited to surgery cases with top T cell transcript signatures in brain tissue. Patients received at least one anti-epileptic drug before surgery. The clonotype originates from a boy under two years old with hemimegalencephaly and intractable seizures. The starting material was peripheral blood, obtained at surgery. V usage is TRBV5-8 and J usage is TRBJ2-5; 9 bases agree with TRBD1. This CDR3 reads CASSLAGTGYRETQYF. For the CDR3, the DNA is TGTGCCAGCAGCTTGGCCGGGACAGGGTATCGGGAGACCCAGTACTTC.